Below, 8 T cell receptor beta chains from the same sample are listed, as sequenced in a study of cytomegalovirus exposure and HLA in healthy donors. PCR was performed using 60 Vbeta and 13 Jbeta primers. The table came from immunoSEQ multiplex PCR; TCRdb's copy has only in-frame clones and leaves some out. The repertoire has 200,000 to 300,000 clones, 82% of them found once; the top ten carry 4.5% to 6%. Sequenced material: PBMCs. These receptors all come from a woman in her thirties or forties in good health and CMV-seropositive.

The CDR3 here is CASSPGLPMGGSTDTQYF. The DNA for the CDR3 is TGTGCCAGCAGCCCAGGGTTGCCCATGGGAGGAAGCACAGATACGCAGTATTTT. The rearrangement links TRBV5-4 to TRBJ2-3; the D gene is possibly TRBD2 (6 bases). This CDR3 comprises 18 residues. With 4 bases removed from V and 0 bases from J, the gap between germline ends came to 21 bases. Germline loops: CDR1 SGHNT, CDR2 YYREEE (reference sequence). The entire variable domain, with the rest obtained from reference TRBV5-4 and TRBJ2-3, is as follows: ETGVTQSPTHLIKTRGQQVTLRCSSQSGHNTVSWYQQALGQGPQFIFQYYREEENGRGNFPPRFSGLQFPNYSSELNVNALELDDSALYLCASSPGLPMGGSTDTQYFGPGTRLTVL.

The chain joins TRBV20-1 to TRBJ1-1; D is undetermined. Trimming took off 3 bases at V and 11 bases at J, with 10 bases between the two ends. This CDR3 region has 10 residues. Germline CDR1 is DFQATT and CDR2 is SNEGSKA (reference sequence). The CDR3 protein is CSASRENAFF. CDR3 in DNA: TGCAGTGCTAGCCGCGAGAACGCTTTCTTT.

The chain employs TRBV28 and TRBJ2-6; 10 nucleotides line up with TRBD1. Losses at the gene ends were 4 bases for V and 2 bases for J; bases not matched to a gene: 2. The germline V gene encodes CDR1 MDHEN and CDR2 SYDVKM. The CDR3 is 16 amino acids. DNA of the CDR3: TGTGCCAGCAGTTACGGACAGGGGGCTGGGGCCAACGTCCTGACTTTC. It encodes CASSYGQGAGANVLTF.

V is TRBV10-3 and J is TRBJ2-5, with 10 bases lining up with TRBD1. J was trimmed by 9 bases and V by 6 bases; bases with no gene match: 13. CDR3 length: 15 residues. The germline V gene has CDR1 ENHRY and CDR2 SYGVKD. The chain's CDR3 is CAIRPGTGVKSPQYF. DNA for the CDR3: TGTGCCATCAGACCCGGGACAGGGGTTAAAAGTCCCCAGTACTTC.

The chain is built from TRBV30 and TRBJ1-2; D is unresolved. The CDR3 runs 15 residues. V was cut by 7 bases and J by 0 bases, with 18 bases left in between. Germline values: CDR1 GTSNPN, CDR2 SVGIG (reference sequence). The CDR3 region is CASLPGKGANYGYTF. For the CDR3, the DNA is TGTGCCTCCCTCCCGGGAAAGGGAGCTAACTATGGCTACACCTTC. Drawing the rest from reference TRBV30 and TRBJ1-2, the complete variable domain is SQTIHQWPATLVQPVGSPLSLECTVEGTSNPNLYWYRQAAGRGLQLLFYSVGIGQISSEVPQNLSASRPQDRQFILSSKKLLLSDSGFYLCASLPGKGANYGYTFGSGTRLTVV.

This chain joins TRBV15 and TRBJ1-4; D remains unclear. This CDR3 region has 18 residues. From germline, CDR1 is LNHNV and CDR2 YYDKDF (reference sequence). V was pared by 0 bases and J by 5 bases, with 19 bases between. As DNA, the CDR3 is TGTGCCACCAGCAGAGATAGCAGCCCAGAAAGTGTCAATGAAAAACTGTTTTTT. It specifies CATSRDSSPESVNEKLFF.

The DNA for the CDR3 is TGTGCCTGGAGTCAACCTCCGGGAAGGGTGTTCTTC. Translation: CAWSQPPGRVFF. J is TRBJ2-1 and V is TRBV30; a weak D match, TRBD2 (5 bases). The CDR3 totals 12 residues. The germline gives CDR1 GTSNPN, CDR2 SVGIG (reference sequence). V dropped 2 bases and J dropped 15 bases, with 17 bases sitting between them. Drawing the rest from reference TRBV30 and TRBJ2-1, the complete variable domain is SQTIHQWPATLVQPVGSPLSLECTVEGTSNPNLYWYRQAAGRGLQLLFYSVGIGQISSEVPQNLSASRPQDRQFILSSKKLLLSDSGFYLCAWSQPPGRVFFGPGTRLTVL.

The rearrangement links TRBV18 to TRBJ2-3; 14 bases line up with TRBD2. Germline V gene sequence: CDR1 KGHSH, CDR2 LQKENI. There are 18 residues in the CDR3. V lost 4 bases and J lost 3; bases outside the gene matches: 9. CDR3 protein: CASSRPGLAGVRTDTQYF. The CDR3 region has the DNA TGTGCCAGCTCACGACCGGGACTAGCGGGAGTGAGGACAGATACGCAGTATTTT.